This is a list of T cell receptor beta chains from one sample in a study of T cells in Graves' hyperthyroidism and ophthalmopathy. One entry per CDR3 protein, called by TCRdb with MiXCR from the multiplex PCR reads. The table lists approximately 590,000 distinct CDR3 sequences, 15% to 18% of them singletons, with under 8% in the top ten. Material for sequencing was blood. These receptors came from a woman in her twenties or thirties with Graves' hyperthyroidism. Each CDR3 is given with its conserved first and last residue. A D gene is named only where the DNA matches it firmly. Expanded clones get a size class; other rows say once, few or many, or leave the size out.

cdr3_aa | cdr3_nt | j_call | v_call | clone_size | d_call
CARGPNEQYF | TGTGCCCGAGGGCCAAACGAGCAGTACTTC | TRBJ2-7 | TRBV7-2 | many | .
CASREGLASSDTQYF | TGTGCCAGCAGGGAGGGACTAGCCTCGTCAGATACGCAGTATTTT | TRBJ2-3 | TRBV7-2 | many | TRBD2
CSVYPPRADSYEQYF | TGCAGCGTTTACCCTCCCAGGGCGGACTCATACGAGCAGTACTTC | TRBJ2-7 | TRBV29-1 | many | .
CSAPPGLPGGNEQFF | TGCAGTGCACCGCCCGGACTACCGGGAGGAAATGAGCAGTTCTTC | TRBJ2-1 | TRBV20-1 | few | TRBD2
CASSQEFDTEAFF | TGTGCCAGCAGCCAAGAATTTGACACTGAAGCTTTCTTT | TRBJ1-1 | TRBV4-2 | many | .
CATSRGTKEAKNIQYF | TGTGCCACCAGCAGAGGGACAAAAGAAGCCAAAAACATTCAGTACTTC | TRBJ2-4 | TRBV15 | many | .
CAWSVGEIYEQYF | TGTGCCTGGAGTGTTGGGGAAATCTACGAGCAGTACTTC | TRBJ2-7 | TRBV30 | few | .
CATQGTAGEQYF | TGTGCCACCCAGGGGACTGCCGGCGAGCAGTACTTC | TRBJ2-7 | TRBV24-1 | few | .
CASSTRGQEVSSPLHF | TGTGCCAGCAGCACCCGGGGACAGGAAGTTTCCTCACCCCTCCACTTT | TRBJ1-6 | TRBV27 | . | TRBD1
CAWLPGLAGGSLGTDTQYF | TGTGCCTGGTTACCGGGACTAGCGGGAGGCTCCTTGGGGACAGATACGCAGTATTTT | TRBJ2-3 | TRBV30 | few | TRBD2
CASSHRRANVLTF | TGTGCCAGCAGTCACCGGAGGGCCAACGTCCTGACTTTC | TRBJ2-6 | TRBV28 | . | .
CASSQNSGELFF | TGTGCCAGCAGCCAAAATTCCGGGGAGCTGTTTTTT | TRBJ2-2 | TRBV4-2 | . | .
CASSQDRLAGGRETQYF | TGTGCCAGCAGCCAAGATCGTTTGGCGGGAGGTCGAGAGACCCAGTACTTC | TRBJ2-5 | TRBV3-1 | many | TRBD2
CASSEFVGASGIPKNEQFF | TGTGCCAGCAGTGAATTTGTTGGGGCGAGCGGGATCCCCAAGAATGAGCAGTTCTTC | TRBJ2-1 | TRBV25-1 | . | TRBD2
CASSFGREPYTQYF | TGTGCCAGCAGTTTTGGGAGGGAACCATATACGCAGTATTTT | TRBJ2-3 | TRBV27 | once | TRBD2
CASSYSLIAGGGPGLYNEQFF | TGTGCCAGCAGTTACTCGCTAATAGCGGGAGGGGGCCCGGGATTATACAATGAGCAGTTCTTC | TRBJ2-1 | TRBV6-5 | . | TRBD2
CASNPPTRGYEQYF | TGTGCCAGCAACCCACCAACGAGGGGCTACGAGCAGTACTTC | TRBJ2-7 | TRBV7-9 | few | .
CASSRDHETQYF | TGTGCCAGTAGTAGGGACCATGAGACCCAGTACTTC | TRBJ2-5 | TRBV19 | . | .
CASSFTVGVPTEAFF | TGTGCCAGCAGTTTTACGGTGGGGGTGCCCACTGAAGCTTTCTTT | TRBJ1-1 | TRBV12-3/TRBV12-4 | many | .
CASSQEASMNTEAFF | TGCGCCAGCAGCCAAGAGGCTTCTATGAACACTGAAGCTTTCTTT | TRBJ1-1 | TRBV4-1 | few | .
CSATGQVSSYEQYF | TGCAGTGCTACAGGACAGGTTAGCTCCTACGAGCAGTACTTC | TRBJ2-7 | TRBV20-1 | few | TRBD1
CASSYPRKDTQYF | TGTGCCAGCAGTTACCCCCGAAAAGATACGCAGTATTTT | TRBJ2-3 | TRBV6-5 | . | .
CASSTGLVREQYF | TGTGCCAGCAGCACGGGACTAGTCCGCGAGCAGTACTTC | TRBJ2-7 | TRBV11-2 | many | TRBD2
CASSRAGETDTQYF | TGTGCCAGCAGCCGAGCGGGAGAAACAGATACGCAGTATTTT | TRBJ2-3 | TRBV5-8 | . | TRBD2
CASSTKAGFGEQFF | TGTGCCAGTAGTACTAAAGCGGGATTTGGAGAGCAGTTCTTC | TRBJ2-1 | TRBV19 | . | TRBD2
CSARTDRVSYNEQFF | TGCAGTGCTAGAACGGACAGGGTCTCCTACAATGAGCAGTTCTTC | TRBJ2-1 | TRBV20-1 | few | TRBD1
CASSLSVKGKNIQYF | TGTGCCAGCAGTTTAAGCGTAAAGGGCAAAAACATTCAGTACTTC | TRBJ2-4 | TRBV27 | many | .
CSARDYGYEQYF | TGCAGTGCTAGAGATTACGGCTACGAGCAGTACTTC | TRBJ2-7 | TRBV20-1 | many | .
CSARTGSDPRNEQYF | TGCAGTGCTAGAACAGGCTCGGATCCTCGGAACGAGCAGTACTTC | TRBJ2-7 | TRBV20-1 | many | .
CSPGQSYNEQFF | TGCAGTCCGGGACAGTCTTACAATGAGCAGTTCTTC | TRBJ2-1 | TRBV20-1 | once | TRBD1
CASSASGTSYNEQFF | TGTGCCAGCAGTGCCTCTGGGACCTCCTACAATGAGCAGTTCTTC | TRBJ2-1 | TRBV6-2/TRBV6-3 | many | .
CASSQTGTGVRNEQFF | TGTGCCAGCAGCCAAACCGGGACAGGGGTTCGCAATGAGCAGTTCTTC | TRBJ2-1 | TRBV11-1 | many | TRBD1
CASTTSVSVSNQPQHF | TGTGCCAGCACCACCAGTGTTTCGGTTAGCAATCAGCCCCAGCATTTT | TRBJ1-5 | TRBV2 | many | .
CASSIAGEPSYEQYF | TGTGCCAGTAGTATAGCGGGAGAACCCTCCTACGAGCAGTACTTC | TRBJ2-7 | TRBV19 | few | .
CASSYSRNAVNTEAFF | TGTGCCAGCAGTTACTCGCGTAATGCAGTGAACACTGAAGCTTTCTTT | TRBJ1-1 | TRBV6-2/TRBV6-3 | few | .
CASSYWGGPGGNIQYF | TGTGCCAGCAGTTACTGGGGAGGTCCTGGGGGAAACATTCAGTACTTC | TRBJ2-4 | TRBV28 | many | .
CASSVQGPKETQYF | TGCGCCAGCAGCGTACAGGGACCTAAAGAGACCCAGTACTTC | TRBJ2-5 | TRBV5-1 | few | .
CASSRYGGTGQPQHF | TGTGCCAGTTCCCGATACGGTGGGACAGGGCAGCCCCAGCATTTT | TRBJ1-5 | TRBV19 | . | TRBD1
CSASLGLAGVNEQFF | TGCAGTGCTAGTCTAGGACTAGCGGGAGTCAATGAGCAGTTCTTC | TRBJ2-1 | TRBV20-1 | many | TRBD2
CASSPGQITEEISPLHF | TGTGCCAGCAGCCCCGGACAGATTACTGAGGAGATTTCACCCCTCCACTTT | TRBJ1-6 | TRBV7-9 | . | .
CASRFTSGRFDEQYF | TGTGCCAGCAGATTTACTAGCGGGAGGTTCGACGAGCAGTACTTC | TRBJ2-7 | TRBV6-1 | many | TRBD2
CAGRQGLSTDTQYF | TGTGCCGGTAGACAGGGGCTCAGCACAGATACGCAGTATTTT | TRBJ2-3 | TRBV2 | many | TRBD1
CASSLGWLYNEQFF | TGTGCCAGCAGCTTGGGCTGGCTATACAATGAGCAGTTCTTC | TRBJ2-1 | TRBV11-1 | many | .
CASSQFAGGAYGYTF | TGTGCCAGCAGCCAATTTGCAGGGGGCGCCTATGGCTACACCTTC | TRBJ1-2 | TRBV14 | few | TRBD1
CASIGLAVNTDTQYF | TGTGCCAGCATAGGACTAGCGGTAAACACAGATACGCAGTATTTT | TRBJ2-3 | TRBV2 | many | TRBD2
CASSLGGGVEQFF | TGTGCCAGCAGCTTAGGAGGGGGGGTTGAGCAGTTCTTC | TRBJ2-1 | TRBV11-3 | . | .
CSARDQGPVPNEQYF | TGCAGTGCTAGAGATCAAGGCCCGGTGCCGAACGAGCAGTACTTC | TRBJ2-7 | TRBV20-1 | many | .
CSASSYGNEQFF | TGCAGTGCTAGCTCCTACGGAAATGAGCAGTTCTTC | TRBJ2-1 | TRBV20-1 | many | .
CASSLAWQYNEQFF | TGTGCCAGCAGCTTGGCATGGCAGTACAATGAGCAGTTCTTC | TRBJ2-1 | TRBV5-6 | . | .